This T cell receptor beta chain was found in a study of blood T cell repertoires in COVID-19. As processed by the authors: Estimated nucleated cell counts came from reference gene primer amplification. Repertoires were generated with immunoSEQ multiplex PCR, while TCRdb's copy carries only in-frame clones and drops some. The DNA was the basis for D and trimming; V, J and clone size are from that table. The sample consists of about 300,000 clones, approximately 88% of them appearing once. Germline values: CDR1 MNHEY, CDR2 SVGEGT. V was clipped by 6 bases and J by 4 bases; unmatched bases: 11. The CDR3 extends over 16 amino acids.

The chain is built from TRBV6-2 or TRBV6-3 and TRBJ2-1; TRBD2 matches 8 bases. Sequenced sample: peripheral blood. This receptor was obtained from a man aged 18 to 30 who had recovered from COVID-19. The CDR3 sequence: CASSLGVAGSYNEQFF. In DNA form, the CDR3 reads TGTGCCAGCAGCCTCGGAGTAGCGGGATCATACAATGAGCAGTTCTTC.